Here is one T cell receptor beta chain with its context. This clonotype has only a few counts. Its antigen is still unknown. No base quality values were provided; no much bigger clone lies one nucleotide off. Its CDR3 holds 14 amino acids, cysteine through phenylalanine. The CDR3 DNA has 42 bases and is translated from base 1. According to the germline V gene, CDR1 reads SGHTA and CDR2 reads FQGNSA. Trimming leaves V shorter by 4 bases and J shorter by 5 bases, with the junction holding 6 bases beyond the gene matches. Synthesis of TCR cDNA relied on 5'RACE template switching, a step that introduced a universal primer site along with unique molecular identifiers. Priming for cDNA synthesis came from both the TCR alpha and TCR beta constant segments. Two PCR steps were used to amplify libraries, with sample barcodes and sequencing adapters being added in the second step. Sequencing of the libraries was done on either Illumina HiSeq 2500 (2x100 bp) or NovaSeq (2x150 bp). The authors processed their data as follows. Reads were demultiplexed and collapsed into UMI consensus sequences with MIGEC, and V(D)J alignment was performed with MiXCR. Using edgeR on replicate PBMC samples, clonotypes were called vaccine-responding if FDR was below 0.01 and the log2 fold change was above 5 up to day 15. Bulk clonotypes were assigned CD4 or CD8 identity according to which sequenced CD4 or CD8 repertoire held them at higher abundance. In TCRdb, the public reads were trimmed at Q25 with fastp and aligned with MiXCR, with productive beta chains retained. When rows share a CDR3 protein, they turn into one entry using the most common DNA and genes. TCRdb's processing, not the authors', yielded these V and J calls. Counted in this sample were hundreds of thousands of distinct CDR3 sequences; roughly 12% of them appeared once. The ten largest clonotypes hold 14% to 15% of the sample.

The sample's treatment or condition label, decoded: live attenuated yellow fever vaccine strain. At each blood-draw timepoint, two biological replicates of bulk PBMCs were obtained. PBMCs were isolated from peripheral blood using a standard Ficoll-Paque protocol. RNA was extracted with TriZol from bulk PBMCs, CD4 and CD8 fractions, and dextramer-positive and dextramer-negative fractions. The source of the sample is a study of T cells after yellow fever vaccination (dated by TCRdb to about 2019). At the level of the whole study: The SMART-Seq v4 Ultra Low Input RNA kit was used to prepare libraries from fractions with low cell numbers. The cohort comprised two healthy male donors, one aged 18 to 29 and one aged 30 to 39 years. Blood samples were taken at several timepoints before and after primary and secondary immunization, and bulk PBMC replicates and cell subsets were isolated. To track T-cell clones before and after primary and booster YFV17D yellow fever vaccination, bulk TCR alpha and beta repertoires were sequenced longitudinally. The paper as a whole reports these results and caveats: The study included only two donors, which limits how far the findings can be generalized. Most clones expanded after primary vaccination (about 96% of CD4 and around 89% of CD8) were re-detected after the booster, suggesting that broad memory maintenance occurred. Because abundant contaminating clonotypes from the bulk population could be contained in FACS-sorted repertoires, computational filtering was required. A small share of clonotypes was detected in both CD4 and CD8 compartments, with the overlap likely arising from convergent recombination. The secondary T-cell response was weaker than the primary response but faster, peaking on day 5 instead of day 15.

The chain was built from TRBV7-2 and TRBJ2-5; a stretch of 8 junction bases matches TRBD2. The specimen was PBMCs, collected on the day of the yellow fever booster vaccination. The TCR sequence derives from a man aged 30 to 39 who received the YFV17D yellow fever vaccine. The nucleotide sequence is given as TGTGCCAGCAGCTCGACTAGCGCCGTGGAGACCCAGTACTTC. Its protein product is CASSSTSAVETQYF.